The 11 T cell receptor beta chains reported below all come from one sample, sequenced in a study of regulatory T cells in long-lasting Graves disease. Construction of the TCR beta libraries employed iRepertoire HTBI primers in conjunction with Arm-PCR of CDR3 regions. Each CDR3 protein gets one entry after TCRdb re-called the multiplex PCR reads with MiXCR. The repertoire has roughly 530,000 distinct CDR3 sequences, about 15% of them found once; the top ten carry 25%. The sample's time point: newly diagnosed GD, antithyroid drugs for less than 3 months. Extracted RNA from PBMCs served as the source of the TCR library. These records were also assigned to another study, of T cells in Graves' hyperthyroidism and ophthalmopathy.

Sequences were derived from peripheral blood mononuclear cells (PBMCs), sampled at new diagnosis, from a patient treated with antithyroid drugs. The source of these receptors is a woman aged 35-65 years with Graves disease.

The chain employs TRBV18 and TRBJ2-7; D is uncertain. V gave up 0 bases and J gave up 2 bases, with 5 bases separating them. The germline gives CDR1 KGHSH, CDR2 LQKENI. The length of the CDR3 is 13 residues. Written as DNA, the CDR3 is TGTGCCAGCTCACCACCTACAACCTACGAGCAGTACTTC. As protein: CASSPPTTYEQYF.

This clonotype has just a few counts. The chain joins TRBV11-2 to TRBJ2-3; 10 bases fit TRBD2. This CDR3 is 18 amino acids long. Germline values: CDR1 SGHAT, CDR2 FQNNGV. With V trimmed by 1 base and J by 2 bases, 9 bases remained unmatched. CDR3 region: CASSLGPLAGGVTDTQYF. The CDR3 coding sequence is TGTGCCAGCAGCTTAGGTCCTTTAGCGGGGGGAGTCACAGATACGCAGTATTTT.

Only a few counts were recorded for this clonotype. J is TRBJ2-2 and V is TRBV12-3 or TRBV12-4; TRBD1 agrees at 7 bases. V shed 7 bases and J 4 bases; nucleotides not matched to a gene: 12. This CDR3 has 16 residues. CDR3 sequence reads: CASTNRGAGITGELFF. The CDR3 coding sequence is TGTGCCAGCACCAACAGGGGAGCTGGGATCACCGGGGAGCTGTTTTTT.

This clonotype appeared many times. V gene TRBV11-3 combines with J gene TRBJ2-7; 7 bases are a match to TRBD1. V gave up 2 bases and J gave up 6 bases; unmatched junction bases: 7. This CDR3 region has 14 residues. Germline loops: CDR1 SGHNT, CDR2 YENEEA. The CDR3 nucleotides are TGTGCCAGCAGCTTATCACCGGACAGGACCGAGCAGTACTTC. Translation gives CASSLSPDRTEQYF.

This clonotype has at least ten counts. The rearrangement links TRBV7-2 to TRBJ1-1; tentative D call: TRBD1 (5 bases). The ends were cut back, 3 bases at V and 0 bases at J, with 14 bases in the middle. CDR1 and CDR2 from the germline V gene are SGHTA and FQGNSA. The CDR3 consists of 16 residues. CDR3 protein: CASSLNAGTMNTEAFF. CDR3 coding DNA: TGTGCCAGCAGCTTGAATGCGGGGACTATGAACACTGAAGCTTTCTTT.

In its sample, this clonotype was seen many times. The chain links TRBV24-1 to TRBJ2-3, with TRBD1 matching over 7 bases. There are 17 residues in the CDR3. CDR1 and CDR2 (germline): KGHDR, SFDVKD. J lost 3 bases, V lost 3 bases, and 11 bases had no gene match. Written as DNA, the CDR3 is TGTGCCACCAGTGATGGGGCCGTAGGGGGCACGACAGATACGCAGTATTTT. Amino acids: CATSDGAVGGTTDTQYF.

This clonotype was seen ten or more times. CDR3 protein: CASEDVNSGELFF. DNA of the CDR3: TGTGCCAGCGAGGACGTGAATTCGGGGGAGCTGTTTTTT. V usage is TRBV28 and J usage is TRBJ2-2; the D is unclear. Germline lookup yields CDR1 MDHEN and CDR2 SYDVKM. Trimming left V 8 bases short and J 8 bases short, with 15 bases between. The CDR3 has 13 residues. The variable domain in full, completed from reference TRBV28 and TRBJ2-2, reads DVKVTQSSRYLVKRTGEKVFLECVQDMDHENMFWYRQDPGLGLRLIYFSYDVKMKEKGDIPEGYSVSREKKERFSLILESASTNQTSMYLCASEDVNSGELFFGEGSRLTVL.

This rearrangement joins TRBV10-3 to TRBJ1-2, with 9 bases aligning to TRBD1. V lost 6 bases and J lost 4; bases outside the gene matches: 9. Germline V gene data show CDR1 as ENHRY and CDR2 as SYGVKD. The CDR3 is 15 amino acids. The CDR3 protein is CAISPDRGDGYGYTF. Written as DNA, the CDR3 is TGTGCCATCAGCCCCGACAGGGGGGACGGCTATGGCTACACCTTC.

There are many counts of this clonotype. This chain connects TRBV12-3 or TRBV12-4 to TRBJ1-2; 9 positions match TRBD1. Losses at the gene ends were 5 bases for V and 8 bases for J; bases not matched to a gene: 9. The CDR3 totals 14 residues. CDR3 sequence reads: CASSVDRGWKGYTF. In nucleotides, the CDR3 is TGTGCCAGCAGTGTGGACAGGGGTTGGAAGGGCTACACCTTC.

In this sample, this clonotype turned up many times. V and J are TRBV7-2 and TRBJ2-3, with 8 bases matching TRBD2. Germline V gene sequence: CDR1 SGHTA, CDR2 FQGNSA. The CDR3 covers 14 residues. The J segment lost 3 bases and the V segment lost 3 bases, leaving 2 bases of the junction unmatched. As DNA, the CDR3 is TGTGCCAGCAGCTTGCAGCGGGGGACAGATACGCAGTATTTT. It codes for CASSLQRGTDTQYF.

This clonotype was counted a few times. The chain has TRBV19 and TRBJ2-5, with 9 bases that match TRBD1. Germline assignment: CDR1 LNHDA and CDR2 SQIVND (reference sequence). The J segment lost 5 bases and the V segment lost 5 bases, leaving 6 bases of the junction unmatched. The CDR3 contains 14 residues. CDR3 nucleotide sequence: TGTGCCAGTAGTTTCGGGACAGGGTGGGAGACCCAGTACTTC. This codes for CASSFGTGWETQYF.